The following is a TCR beta chain sequence with its context. Generated by immunoSEQ multiplex PCR, the TCRdb table keeps only in-frame clones and is missing some. Found here are roughly 180,000 clones, 94% of them singletons; the top ten hold about 1.5%. This record comes from a study of control samples from healthy donors and cancer patients. With 1 base removed from V and 6 bases from J, the gap between germline ends came to 19 bases. This CDR3 is 16 amino acids long. Germline-derived CDR1 and CDR2 are LGHNA and YNFKEQ. The chain is built from TRBV4-2 and TRBJ2-7, with a possible D match to TRBD1 (5 bases). The clonotype comes from a woman aged 18-29 years in good health. Sequenced sample: blood. The CDR3 protein is CASSQAPQGWNGEQYF. Here the CDR3 DNA reads TGTGCCAGCAGCCAAGCCCCCCAGGGCTGGAACGGCGAGCAGTACTTC.